The rows below give T cell receptor beta chains drawn from one sample of a study of beta chain features in type 1 diabetes. The protocol was immunoSEQ multiplex PCR, while the TCRdb copy is restricted to in-frame clones and leaves out a portion. The table includes roughly 730,000 clones, over 10% detected once. Sequenced sample: naive CD4+ T cells from blood. The receptor source for this set is a man aged 18 to 30 with type 1 diabetes. Each CDR3 is given with its conserved first and last residue. A D gene is named only where the DNA matches it firmly. Rows give clone size only sometimes, using once, few, many, or a class for an expanded clone.

J: TRBJ1-2; size: few; V: TRBV29-1; D: -; CDR3: CSVMWTAGYGYTF; DNA: TGCAGCGTTATGTGGACAGCCGGCTATGGCTACACCTTC
J: TRBJ2-2; size: -; V: TRBV9; D: -; CDR3: CASSVAPGFLKSGELFF; DNA: TGTGCCAGCAGCGTAGCTCCCGGGTTTCTAAAGTCCGGGGAGCTGTTTTTT
J: TRBJ2-5; size: few; V: TRBV29-1; D: -; CDR3: CSVEVGGRETQYF; DNA: TGCAGCGTTGAAGTGGGGGGTCGGGAGACCCAGTACTTC
J: TRBJ2-1; size: -; V: TRBV6-1; D: TRBD1; CDR3: CASSEAPGQYNEQFF; DNA: TGTGCCAGCAGTGAAGCCCCGGGACAGTACAATGAGCAGTTCTTC
J: TRBJ2-2; size: -; V: TRBV27; D: TRBD1; CDR3: CASSPGTGATGELFF; DNA: TGTGCCAGCAGTCCCGGGACAGGGGCCACCGGGGAGCTGTTTTTT
J: TRBJ2-7; size: few; V: TRBV10-3; D: TRBD2; CDR3: CAISKSTSRAYEQYF; DNA: TGTGCCATCAGTAAGTCGACTAGCCGAGCCTACGAGCAGTACTTC
J: TRBJ1-3; size: few; V: TRBV28; D: TRBD1; CDR3: CASRLQGFGNTIYF; DNA: TGTGCCAGCAGACTACAGGGGTTCGGAAACACCATATATTTT
J: TRBJ1-2; size: -; V: TRBV20-1; D: -; CDR3: CSVGTNYGYTF; DNA: TGCAGTGTTGGTACTAACTATGGCTACACCTTC
J: TRBJ2-3; size: -; V: TRBV4-1; D: TRBD2; CDR3: CASSQDGSGGLYTQYF; DNA: TGCGCCAGCAGCCAAGACGGGAGCGGGGGGCTGTATACGCAGTATTTT
J: TRBJ2-5; size: -; V: TRBV25-1; D: -; CDR3: CASSPRASQETQYF; DNA: TGTGCCAGCAGCCCACGGGCAAGCCAAGAGACCCAGTACTTC
J: TRBJ2-1; size: few; V: TRBV6-5; D: -; CDR3: CASSYSNLGSYNEQFF; DNA: TGTGCCAGCAGTTACTCGAATCTGGGATCCTACAATGAGCAGTTCTTC
J: TRBJ1-2; size: few; V: TRBV7-2; D: TRBD1; CDR3: CASSADRVGYTF; DNA: TGTGCCAGCAGCGCTGACAGGGTTGGCTACACCTTC
J: TRBJ1-1; size: few; V: TRBV29-1; D: -; CDR3: CSVGALPGGRNTEAFF; DNA: TGCAGCGTTGGGGCGCTCCCGGGGGGTCGGAACACTGAAGCTTTCTTT
J: TRBJ2-2; size: few; V: TRBV10-1; D: TRBD1; CDR3: CASSEGNRGPTGELFF; DNA: TGCGCCAGCAGTGAGGGAAACAGGGGGCCCACCGGGGAGCTGTTTTTT
J: TRBJ1-1; size: few; V: TRBV4-1; D: -; CDR3: CASSPRSSRKGGTEAFF; DNA: TGCGCCAGCAGCCCCCGCTCAAGCAGGAAGGGAGGGACTGAAGCTTTCTTT
J: TRBJ2-4; size: -; V: TRBV19; D: -; CDR3: CASSRLPSILAKNIQYF; DNA: TGTGCCAGTAGTCGCCTGCCGTCCATACTAGCCAAAAACATTCAGTACTTC
J: TRBJ2-7; size: -; V: TRBV4-1; D: TRBD2; CDR3: CASSPGLAVNEQYF; DNA: TGTGCCAGCAGCCCGGGACTAGCGGTGAACGAGCAGTACTTC
J: TRBJ2-1; size: -; V: TRBV11-2; D: -; CDR3: CASSFAPAVYNEQFF; DNA: TGTGCCAGCAGCTTCGCTCCGGCGGTTTACAATGAGCAGTTCTTC
J: TRBJ1-1; size: -; V: TRBV7-9; D: -; CDR3: CASSPTGIEAFF; DNA: TGTGCCAGCAGTCCTACAGGGATTGAAGCTTTCTTT
J: TRBJ1-1; size: few; V: TRBV29-1; D: -; CDR3: CSALSARDTEAFF; DNA: TGCAGCGCTCTTAGCGCAAGGGACACTGAAGCTTTCTTT
J: TRBJ1-1; size: -; V: TRBV6-6; D: -; CDR3: CASSWARGTEAFF; DNA: TGTGCCAGCAGTTGGGCGCGGGGTACTGAAGCTTTCTTT
J: TRBJ2-1; size: -; V: TRBV13; D: -; CDR3: CASSSPGGSSYNEQFF; DNA: TGTGCCAGCAGCTCCCCAGGAGGGAGCTCCTACAATGAGCAGTTCTTC
J: TRBJ1-1; size: few; V: TRBV7-9; D: -; CDR3: CASRAGPDTEAFF; DNA: TGTGCCAGCAGGGCCGGGCCCGACACTGAAGCTTTCTTT
J: TRBJ2-4; size: -; V: TRBV14; D: -; CDR3: CASSPPLVGGKNIQYF; DNA: TGTGCCAGCAGCCCACCTTTGGTAGGTGGCAAAAACATTCAGTACTTC
J: TRBJ1-1; size: few; V: TRBV7-6; D: -; CDR3: CASSSFGQGKTEAFF; DNA: TGTGCCAGCAGCAGCTTCGGGCAGGGGAAGACTGAAGCTTTCTTT
J: TRBJ2-6; size: -; V: TRBV30; D: TRBD1; CDR3: CAWRWTGALSGANVLTF; DNA: TGTGCCTGGAGGTGGACAGGGGCCCTCTCTGGGGCCAACGTCCTGACTTTC
J: TRBJ2-7; size: few; V: TRBV21-1; D: -; CDR3: CASVPLWTGHYEQYF; DNA: TGTGCCAGCGTCCCTCTCTGGACAGGGCACTACGAGCAGTACTTC
J: TRBJ1-1; size: few; V: TRBV30; D: -; CDR3: CAWSESANTEAFF; DNA: TGTGCCTGGAGTGAGTCAGCGAACACTGAAGCTTTCTTT
J: TRBJ1-2; size: few; V: TRBV7-2; D: -; CDR3: CASSPKGSYGYTF; DNA: TGTGCCAGCAGCCCTAAGGGGTCCTATGGCTACACCTTC
J: TRBJ1-1; size: -; V: TRBV6-6; D: -; CDR3: CASNIRVNTEAFF; DNA: TGTGCCAGCAATATCAGGGTGAACACTGAAGCTTTCTTT
J: TRBJ2-3; size: once; V: TRBV6-1; D: -; CDR3: CASRYSTDTQYF; DNA: TGTGCCAGCAGGTACAGCACAGATACGCAGTATTTT
J: TRBJ1-2; size: -; V: TRBV5-4; D: -; CDR3: CASSLSRWGAEYGYTF; DNA: TGTGCCAGCAGCCTGTCGCGATGGGGGGCAGAGTATGGCTACACCTTC
J: TRBJ2-2; size: few; V: TRBV7-6; D: -; CDR3: CASSQVAGELFF; DNA: TGTGCCAGCAGCCAGGTAGCTGGGGAGCTGTTTTTT
J: TRBJ2-5; size: -; V: TRBV5-1; D: -; CDR3: CASSRASGGQETQYF; DNA: TGCGCCAGCAGCAGGGCCAGCGGCGGACAAGAGACCCAGTACTTC
J: TRBJ1-1; size: -; V: TRBV9; D: TRBD1; CDR3: CASSVARDRDTEAFF; DNA: TGTGCCAGCAGCGTAGCGCGGGACAGGGACACTGAAGCTTTCTTT
J: TRBJ2-7; size: few; V: TRBV30; D: TRBD1; CDR3: CAWSTYQGGPYEQYF; DNA: TGTGCCTGGAGTACATACCAAGGGGGCCCCTACGAGCAGTACTTC
J: TRBJ1-1; size: -; V: TRBV1; D: -; CDR3: CTSSQAFQGGREAFF; DNA: TGCACCAGCAGCCAAGCCTTCCAGGGGGGTCGGGAAGCTTTCTTT
J: TRBJ1-5; size: few; V: TRBV7-9; D: TRBD1; CDR3: CASSKQGGNQPQHF; DNA: TGTGCCAGCAGCAAACAGGGGGGCAATCAGCCCCAGCATTTT
J: TRBJ2-5; size: few; V: TRBV29-1; D: TRBD1; CDR3: CSVGGTGGAETQYF; DNA: TGCAGCGTGGGGGGGACAGGGGGCGCGGAGACCCAGTACTTC
J: TRBJ2-7; size: -; V: TRBV25-1; D: -; CDR3: CASSEGTGWYEQYF; DNA: TGTGCCAGCAGTGAAGGTACAGGGTGGTACGAGCAGTACTTC
J: TRBJ2-7; size: -; V: TRBV28; D: TRBD1; CDR3: CASIWGTGGYEQYF; DNA: TGTGCCAGCATTTGGGGGACAGGGGGCTACGAGCAGTACTTC
J: TRBJ1-2; size: few; V: TRBV7-9; D: -; CDR3: CASSPDRSLYGYTF; DNA: TGTGCCAGCAGCCCTGACAGGTCCCTTTATGGCTACACCTTC
J: TRBJ1-5; size: -; V: TRBV28; D: -; CDR3: CSSIPRDRVSQPQHF; DNA: TGTTCCAGCATACCGAGGGATAGAGTTTCGCAGCCCCAGCATTTT
J: TRBJ1-4; size: few; V: TRBV7-8; D: -; CDR3: CASSSLPGEKLFF; DNA: TGTGCCAGCAGCTCTCTGCCGGGTGAAAAACTGTTTTTT
J: TRBJ1-4; size: -; V: TRBV27; D: TRBD1; CDR3: CASSSRGQVLNEKLFF; DNA: TGTGCCAGCAGTTCAAGGGGACAGGTACTTAATGAAAAACTGTTTTTT
J: TRBJ1-2; size: -; V: TRBV13; D: TRBD1; CDR3: CASSLNDRVPGYTF; DNA: TGTGCCAGCAGCTTAAACGACAGGGTCCCTGGCTACACCTTC
J: TRBJ2-1; size: few; V: TRBV7-9; D: TRBD2; CDR3: CASSPSWTSGVQNEQFF; DNA: TGTGCCAGCAGCCCTAGTTGGACTAGCGGGGTCCAGAATGAGCAGTTCTTC
J: TRBJ2-7; size: few; V: TRBV7-2; D: -; CDR3: CASSFKERYEQYF; DNA: TGTGCCAGCAGCTTCAAGGAACGCTACGAGCAGTACTTC
J: TRBJ2-5; size: -; V: TRBV30; D: TRBD2; CDR3: CACRASGGQETQYF; DNA: TGTGCCTGCCGAGCGAGCGGGGGCCAAGAGACCCAGTACTTC